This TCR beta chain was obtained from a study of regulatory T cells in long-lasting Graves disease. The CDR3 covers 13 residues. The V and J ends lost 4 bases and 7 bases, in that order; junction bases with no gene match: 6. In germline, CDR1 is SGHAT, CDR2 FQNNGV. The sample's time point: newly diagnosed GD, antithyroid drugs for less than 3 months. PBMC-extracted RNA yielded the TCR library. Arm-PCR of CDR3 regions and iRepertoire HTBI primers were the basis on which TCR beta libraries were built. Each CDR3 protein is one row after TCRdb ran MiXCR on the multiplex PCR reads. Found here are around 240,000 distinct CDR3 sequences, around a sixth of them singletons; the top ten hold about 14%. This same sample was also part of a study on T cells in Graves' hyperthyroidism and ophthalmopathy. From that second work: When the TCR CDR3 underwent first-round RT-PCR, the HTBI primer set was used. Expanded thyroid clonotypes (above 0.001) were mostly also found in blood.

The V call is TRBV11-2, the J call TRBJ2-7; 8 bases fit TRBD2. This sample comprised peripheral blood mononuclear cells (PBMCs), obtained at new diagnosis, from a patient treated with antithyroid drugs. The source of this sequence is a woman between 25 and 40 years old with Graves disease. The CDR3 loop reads CASSSAGGEEQYF. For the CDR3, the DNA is TGTGCCAGCAGCTCAGCCGGGGGGGAAGAGCAGTACTTC.